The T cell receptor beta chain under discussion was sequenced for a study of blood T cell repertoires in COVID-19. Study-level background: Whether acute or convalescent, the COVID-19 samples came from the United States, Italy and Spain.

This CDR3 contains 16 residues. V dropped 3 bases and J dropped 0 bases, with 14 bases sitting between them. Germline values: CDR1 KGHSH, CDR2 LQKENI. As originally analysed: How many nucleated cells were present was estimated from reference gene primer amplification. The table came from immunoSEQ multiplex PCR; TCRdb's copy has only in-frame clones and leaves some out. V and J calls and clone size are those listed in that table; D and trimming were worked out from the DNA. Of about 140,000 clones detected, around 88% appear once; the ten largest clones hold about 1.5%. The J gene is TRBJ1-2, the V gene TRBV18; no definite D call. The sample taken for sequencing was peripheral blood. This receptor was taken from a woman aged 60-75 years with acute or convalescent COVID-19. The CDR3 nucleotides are TGTGCCAGCTCACCTTCGGGTGGTGGCACTAACTATGGCTACACCTTC. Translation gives CASSPSGGGTNYGYTF.